This paragraph covers one TCR beta chain sequence. The clone's antigen remains unknown. No base-level quality is on record; no much larger clone is a single base apart. This same CDR3 is encoded by further DNA sequences in the sample. This sample is drawn from a study of cytomegalovirus exposure and HLA in healthy donors (dated by TCRdb to 2017 to 2019). Concerning the study at large: According to a later analysis, one platform produced both the roughly 120 validation repertoires and the 550 to 800 repertoires of the first cohort. The aim of the study was to test whether cataloging public T cell receptors could identify signatures of past pathogen exposure. In addition to the first cohort of 650 to 750 subjects, a separate validation cohort of some 120 different subjects was used. The study combined high-throughput TCR immunosequencing, statistical association of individual TCRs with disease status, and machine learning to predict cytomegalovirus infection status. General conclusions and limits of the study: All 120 or so repertoires were used to score co-occurrence in the validation cohort in a later analysis, because that analysis had no HLA typing for the cohort. In the study, 150 to 200 TCR beta chains were listed as associated with cytomegalovirus. Of the cluster scores, 85% to 95% were above 0 in a later analysis, which found that TCRs clustered in the first cohort also tended to co-occur in the 120 or so validation repertoires. It was suggested by the authors that the approach could potentially be generalized to other disease states and immunological phenotypes. The classifier was reported to diagnose cytomegalovirus status with high specificity and sensitivity in both the original and validation cohorts. A few of the identified cytomegalovirus-associated TCR beta chains were confirmed in vitro to be specific for cytomegalovirus antigens. Across donors, most TCR sequences were observed very rarely, whereas some public TCRs were present in many individuals.

Libraries were constructed by the immunoSEQ multiplex PCR assay. On the authors' methods: A statistical classification framework was built to diagnose cytomegalovirus status from the catalog of TCR beta chain sequences. TCRdb's version of the immuneACCESS table is confined to in-frame rearrangements and falls short of the full clone set. An unresolved V gene accounts for under half of the shortfall where checked; the remainder is of unknown origin. That table gives V, J and clone size, and the DNA gave D and trimming. In this sample the table shows roughly 70,000 clones, 95% to 98% of which occur a single time. In total, the top ten clones hold roughly 1.6% of the sample. Trimming accounts for 3 bases at V and 4 bases at J, while the number of junction bases matched to no gene is 0. CDR1 and CDR2 are drawn from the germline V gene (reference sequence): MNHEY, SMNVEV. The CDR3 covers 12 residues, taking in both the cysteine and the phenylalanine. Left in the record is the CDR3 DNA by itself, 36 bases read in frame from the first base.

The donors were included in the validation cohort of some 120 subjects, a group kept apart from the approximately 700-subject first cohort. This TCR came from a woman between 18 and 30 years old in good health and CMV-seropositive. The specimen sequenced was PBMCs. The sequence links TRBV27 to TRBJ2-7, with TRBD1 identical over 7 junction bases. The bases read TGTGCCAGCAGTTTCAGGGGGTACGAGCAGTACTTC. It is translated as CASSFRGYEQYF.